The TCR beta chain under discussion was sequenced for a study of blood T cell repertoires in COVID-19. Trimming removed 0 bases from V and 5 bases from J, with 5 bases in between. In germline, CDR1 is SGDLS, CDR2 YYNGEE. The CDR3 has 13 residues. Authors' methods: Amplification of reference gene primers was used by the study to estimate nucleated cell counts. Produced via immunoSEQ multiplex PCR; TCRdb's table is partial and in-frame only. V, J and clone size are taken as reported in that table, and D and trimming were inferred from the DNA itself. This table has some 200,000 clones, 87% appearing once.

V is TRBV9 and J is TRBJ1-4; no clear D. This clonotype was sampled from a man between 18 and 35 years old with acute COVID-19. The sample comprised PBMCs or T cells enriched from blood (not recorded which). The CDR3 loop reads CASSVGLNEKLFF. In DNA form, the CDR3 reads TGTGCCAGCAGCGTAGGTCTAAATGAAAAACTGTTTTTT.